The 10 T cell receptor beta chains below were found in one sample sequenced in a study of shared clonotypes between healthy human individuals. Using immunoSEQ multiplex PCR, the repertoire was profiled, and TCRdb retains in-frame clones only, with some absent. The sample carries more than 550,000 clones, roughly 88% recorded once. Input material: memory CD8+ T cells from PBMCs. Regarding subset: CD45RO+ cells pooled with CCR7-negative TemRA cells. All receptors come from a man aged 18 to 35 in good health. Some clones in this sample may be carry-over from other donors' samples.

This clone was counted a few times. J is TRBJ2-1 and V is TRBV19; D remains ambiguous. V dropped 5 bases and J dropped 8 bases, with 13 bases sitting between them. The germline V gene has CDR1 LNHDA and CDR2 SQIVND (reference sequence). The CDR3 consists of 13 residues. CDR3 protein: CASSYLSGDEQFF. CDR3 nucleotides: TGTGCCAGTAGTTACCTCTCTGGGGATGAGCAGTTCTTC.

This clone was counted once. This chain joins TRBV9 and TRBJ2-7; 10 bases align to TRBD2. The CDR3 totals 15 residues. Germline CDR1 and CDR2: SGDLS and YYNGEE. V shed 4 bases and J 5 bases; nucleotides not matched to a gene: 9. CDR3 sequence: CASSSTGTSVNEQYF. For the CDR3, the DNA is TGTGCCAGCAGCTCGACCGGGACTAGCGTCAACGAGCAGTACTTC.

The CDR3, as DNA: TGTGCCAGCAGTTTCGCGACCGGGGAGCTGTTTTTT. Amino acid sequence: CASSFATGELFF. The genes are TRBV27 and TRBJ2-2; D not resolved. Germline assignment: CDR1 MNHEY and CDR2 SMNVEV (reference sequence). Trimming stripped 3 bases from V and 5 bases from J, with 4 bases between. This CDR3 is 12 amino acids long.

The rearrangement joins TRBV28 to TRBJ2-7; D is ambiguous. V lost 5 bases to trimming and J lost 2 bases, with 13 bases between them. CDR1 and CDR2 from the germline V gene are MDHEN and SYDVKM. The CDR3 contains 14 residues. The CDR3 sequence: CASSEMTRAYEQYF. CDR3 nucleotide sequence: TGTGCCAGCAGTGAAATGACCCGAGCCTACGAGCAGTACTTC.

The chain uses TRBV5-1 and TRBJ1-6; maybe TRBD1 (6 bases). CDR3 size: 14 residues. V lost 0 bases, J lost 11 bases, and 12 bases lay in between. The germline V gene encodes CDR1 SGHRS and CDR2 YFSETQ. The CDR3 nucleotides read TGCGCCAGCAGCTTGGCCTTTGACAGGCCACCCCTCCACTTT. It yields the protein CASSLAFDRPPLHF.

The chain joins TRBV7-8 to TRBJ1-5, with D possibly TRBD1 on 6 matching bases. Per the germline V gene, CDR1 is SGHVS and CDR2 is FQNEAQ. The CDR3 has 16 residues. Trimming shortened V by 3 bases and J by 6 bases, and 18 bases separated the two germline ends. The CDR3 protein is CASSLGEGVMGQPQHF. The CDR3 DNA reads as TGTGCCAGCAGCTTGGGGGAGGGGGTGATGGGTCAGCCCCAGCATTTT.

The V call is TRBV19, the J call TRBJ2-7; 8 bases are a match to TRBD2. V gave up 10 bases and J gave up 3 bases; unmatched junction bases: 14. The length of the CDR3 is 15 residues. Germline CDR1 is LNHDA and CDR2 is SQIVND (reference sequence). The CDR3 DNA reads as TGTGCCACCACGGGCGGGGGGACCAACAACTACGAGCAGTACTTC. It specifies CATTGGGTNNYEQYF.

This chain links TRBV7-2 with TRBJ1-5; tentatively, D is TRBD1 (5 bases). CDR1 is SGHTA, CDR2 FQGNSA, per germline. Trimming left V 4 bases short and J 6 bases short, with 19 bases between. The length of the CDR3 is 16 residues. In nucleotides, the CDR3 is TGTGCCAGCAGCTATCGGGTGGGGGGTCTGGGTCAGCCCCAGCATTTT. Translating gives CASSYRVGGLGQPQHF.

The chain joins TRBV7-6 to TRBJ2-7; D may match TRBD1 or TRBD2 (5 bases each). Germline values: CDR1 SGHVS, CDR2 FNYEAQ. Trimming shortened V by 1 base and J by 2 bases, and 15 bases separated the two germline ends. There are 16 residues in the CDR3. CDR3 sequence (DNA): TGTGCCAGCAGCTTAGGGGACCGCGAAAGGGCCTACGAGCAGTACTTC. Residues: CASSLGDRERAYEQYF.

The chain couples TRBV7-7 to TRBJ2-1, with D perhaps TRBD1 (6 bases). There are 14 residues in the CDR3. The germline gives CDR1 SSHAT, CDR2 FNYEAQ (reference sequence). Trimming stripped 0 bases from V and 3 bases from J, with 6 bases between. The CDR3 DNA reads TGTGCCAGCAGCTTAGCGACAGGCTACAATGAGCAGTTCTTC. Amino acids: CASSLATGYNEQFF. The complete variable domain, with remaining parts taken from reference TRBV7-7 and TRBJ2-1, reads GAGVSQSPRYKVTKRGQDVTLRCDPISSHATLYWYQQALGQGPEFLTYFNYEAQPDKSGLPSDRFSAERPEGSISTLTIQRTEQRDSAMYRCASSLATGYNEQFFGPGTRLTVL.